This T cell receptor (beta chain) was sequenced for a study of blood T cell repertoires in COVID-19. Study context: The United States, Italy and Spain supplied acute and convalescent COVID-19 samples.

Clones were sequenced by immunoSEQ multiplex PCR, and TCRdb holds only the in-frame ones, with some missing. The data show 120,000 or so clones, roughly four fifths seen once. Germline V CDR1 and CDR2: SGHAT, FQNNGV. J was trimmed by 4 bases and V by 5 bases; bases with no gene match: 2. The CDR3 has 15 amino acids. The source is a human donor in a cohort sampled during active COVID-19. V and J are TRBV11-2 and TRBJ2-4, with TRBD2 matching over 13 bases. The sequencing input was peripheral blood. In DNA form, the CDR3 reads TGTGCCAGCAGCACGGGACTAGCGGGAAAAAACATTCAGTACTTC. It yields the protein CASSTGLAGKNIQYF.